Below, 18 T cell receptor beta chains from the same sample are listed, as sequenced in a study of blood T cell repertoires in COVID-19. Profiling relied on immunoSEQ multiplex PCR, and the TCRdb table lists in-frame clones only, not all of them. The sample records about 89,000 clones, about three quarters being singletons. Specimen: peripheral blood. These receptors were collected from a human donor in a cohort sampled during active COVID-19.

V and J are TRBV9 and TRBJ2-5; 8 nucleotides match TRBD2. CDR3 length: 13 residues. Germline lookup yields CDR1 SGDLS and CDR2 YYNGEE. J gave up 5 bases and V 3 bases, and 3 bases lay outside the gene matches. The CDR3 is CASSERLAETQYF. CDR3 DNA: TGTGCCAGCAGCGAAAGACTAGCGGAGACCCAGTACTTC.

This sequence joins TRBV11-2 and TRBJ2-7; TRBD1 agrees at 7 bases. The CDR3 has 16 amino acids. The V gene end was trimmed by 5 bases and the J gene end by 4 bases; junction bases not matched to a gene: 14. Per the germline V gene, CDR1 is SGHAT and CDR2 is FQNNGV. Here the CDR3 reads CASSPNPTGQRYEQYF. CDR3 DNA sequence: TGTGCCAGCAGCCCCAATCCGACGGGACAGCGATACGAGCAGTACTTC.

This clone has just a few counts. The genes are TRBV15 and TRBJ1-5, with D unresolved. The germline gives CDR1 LNHNV, CDR2 YYDKDF (reference sequence). The CDR3 length is 13 residues. With 8 bases removed from V and 0 bases from J, the gap between germline ends came to 8 bases. The CDR3 DNA reads as TGTGCCACCGCGGGGAGTAGCAATCAGCCCCAGCATTTT. Residues: CATAGSSNQPQHF.

J is TRBJ1-2 and V is TRBV5-8, with 9 bases lining up with TRBD1. Looked up from germline, CDR1 is SGHTS and CDR2 is YDEGEE. After removal of 4 bases from V and 2 bases from J, the junction contained 12 bases not matched to a gene. The CDR3 length is 17 residues. The CDR3 bases are TGTGCCAGCAGCCCCCTAGGACAGGGGTTGGGCAACTATGGCTACACCTTC. This gives the protein CASSPLGQGLGNYGYTF.

CDR3 coding DNA: TGTGCCATCAGCCGGGAATTCTACAATGAGCAGTTCTTC. As protein: CAISREFYNEQFF. The V call is TRBV10-3, the J call TRBJ2-1; D is possibly TRBD2 (5 bases). CDR1 ENHRY and CDR2 SYGVKD come from the germline V gene. The germline V and J ends were trimmed by 6 bases and 3 bases, with 9 bases remaining between them. This CDR3 has 13 residues.

The gene calls are TRBV6-2 or TRBV6-3 and TRBJ2-5, with 7 bases aligning to TRBD1. V lost 5 bases, J lost 4 bases, and 13 bases stayed unmatched. The V gene's germline CDR1 is MNHEY and CDR2 SVGEGT. The CDR3 is 16 amino acids. CDR3 sequence (DNA): TGTGCCAGCAGTAAATACGGGACAGCGTTCCGAGAGACCCAGTACTTC. It codes for CASSKYGTAFRETQYF.

The chain combines TRBV7-9 with TRBJ2-1, with 9 bases identical to TRBD2. CDR1 and CDR2 from the germline V gene are SEHNR and FQNEAQ (reference sequence). The junction had 15 bases not matched to a gene; V was cut back by 6 bases and J by 12 bases. There are 15 residues in the CDR3. CDR3 amino acids: CASSSHRAGGGAQFF. The CDR3 DNA follows: TGTGCCAGCAGTAGCCATCGAGCGGGCGGGGGGGCGCAGTTCTTC.

The chain links TRBV18 to TRBJ2-5, with 8 positions matching TRBD2. Germline CDR1 KGHSH, CDR2 LQKENI. This CDR3 comprises 17 residues. V trimming: 3 bases; J trimming: 5 bases; junction bases outside the gene matches: 14. CDR3 in amino acids: CASSPSGRPGLGETQYF. The CDR3 DNA is TGTGCCAGCTCACCCTCGGGACGGCCGGGACTAGGGGAGACCCAGTACTTC.

The chain carries TRBV5-1 and TRBJ1-2; D perhaps matches TRBD1 (5 bases). Germline V CDR1 and CDR2: SGHRS, YFSETQ. The CDR3 consists of 13 residues. V shed 0 bases and J shed 7 bases, with 10 bases lying between them. The DNA for the CDR3 is TGCGCCAGCAGCTTGGAGCGGGGGACTGGCTACACCTTC. Translating it yields CASSLERGTGYTF.

This chain connects TRBV4-3 to TRBJ1-2, with no clear D. The CDR3 contains 14 residues. The V end was cut by 1 base, the J end by 2 bases, with 8 bases between. Germline V gene lookup returns CDR1 LGHNA and CDR2 YSLEER. The CDR3 protein is CASSQGSSNYGYTF. The CDR3 DNA reads TGCGCCAGCAGCCAAGGTAGCTCCAACTATGGCTACACCTTC.

The CDR3 spells CASSLGLAESSYEQYF. The DNA of the CDR3 is TGTGCCAGCAGCTTGGGACTAGCGGAAAGCTCCTACGAGCAGTACTTC. The chain carries TRBV7-8 and TRBJ2-7, with 11 bases fitting TRBD2. With V trimmed by 3 bases and J by 0 bases, 4 bases remained unmatched. The CDR3 is made up of 16 amino acids. Germline V lookup: CDR1 SGHVS, CDR2 FQNEAQ.

V and J are TRBV7-9 and TRBJ2-2, with unresolved D. V was shortened by 10 bases and J by 1 base, with 19 bases between the two germline ends. CDR3 length equals 16 residues. In germline, CDR1 is SEHNR, CDR2 FQNEAQ (reference sequence). CDR3 protein: CATDPLHSKNTGELFF. CDR3 DNA sequence: TGTGCCACCGACCCCCTTCATAGCAAGAACACCGGGGAGCTGTTTTTT.

This clone was counted a few times. V gene TRBV30 combines with J gene TRBJ1-1, with a possible D match to TRBD1 (6 bases). The length of the CDR3 is 15 residues. Germline V gene sequence: CDR1 GTSNPN, CDR2 SVGIG (reference sequence). Trimming stripped 3 bases from V and 6 bases from J, with 20 bases between. The CDR3 DNA reads as TGTGCCTGGAGGACCCCAGGGGCCCAGCTTTCTGAAGCTTTCTTT. It is translated as CAWRTPGAQLSEAFF.

Details on this clone: At one of its ends the junction is not consistent with the germline gene, which may arise from a read error. CDR3 loop: CASSVPGQEAYEQYF. DNA of the CDR3: TGTGCTAGCAGTGTACCGGGACAGGAAGCCTACGAGCAGTACTTC. The J gene is TRBJ2-7, the V gene TRBV7-7; TRBD1 matches at 8 bases. CDR1 and CDR2 from the germline V gene are SSHAT and FNYEAQ (reference sequence). The CDR3 has 15 amino acids.

This clone is a singleton in its sample. The CDR3 DNA sequence: TGTGCCAGCAGCCGTGCCGGGACGGGGGTTAATTCACCCCTCCACTTT. It yields the protein CASSRAGTGVNSPLHF. The V call is TRBV7-9, the J call TRBJ1-6; tentatively, D is TRBD1 (5 bases). CDR3 length equals 16 residues. Germline lookup yields CDR1 SEHNR and CDR2 FQNEAQ (reference sequence). V was cut by 5 bases and J by 6 bases, with 17 bases left in between.

Only one count was recorded for this clone. V is TRBV6-5 and J is TRBJ2-7; D is perhaps TRBD1 (6 bases). V lost 6 bases and J 2 bases, leaving 17 bases between the germline ends. Germline assignment: CDR1 MNHEY and CDR2 SVGAGI. CDR3 size: 15 residues. The CDR3 region is CASSSTWTAPYEQYF. CDR3 bases: TGTGCCAGCAGCTCGACATGGACAGCCCCCTACGAGCAGTACTTC.

The J gene is TRBJ2-2, the V gene TRBV9; a possible D gene is TRBD2 (5 bases). The germline V gene encodes CDR1 SGDLS and CDR2 YYNGEE. Trimming shortened V by 3 bases and J by 1 base, and 13 bases separated the two germline ends. The CDR3 has 16 amino acids. This CDR3 is CASSASQRVNTGELFF. CDR3 nucleotide sequence: TGTGCCAGCAGCGCTAGCCAGCGAGTGAACACCGGGGAGCTGTTTTTT.

This chain joins TRBV19 and TRBJ2-3; no clear D gene. In germline, CDR1 is LNHDA, CDR2 SQIVND (reference sequence). The V end lost 8 bases, the J end lost 0 bases, and 9 bases lay between the germline ends. The CDR3 consists of 13 residues. The DNA for the CDR3 is TGTGCCAGTGAGGAACCGAGCACAGATACGCAGTATTTT. Its protein product is CASEEPSTDTQYF.